Each of the 14 T cell receptor beta chains below was sequenced from the same sample in a study of shared clonotypes between healthy human individuals. Clones were sequenced by immunoSEQ multiplex PCR, and TCRdb holds only the in-frame ones, with some missing. The sample lists 2 million to 3 million clones; just over 90% were seen once. The sample was naive CD4+ T cells sorted from blood. Specified subset: CD45RA+ positively selected. The source is a man aged 18 to 29 in good health.

The chain recombines TRBV6-5 with TRBJ1-3; weak D call: TRBD1 (6 bases). CDR3 length equals 16 residues. V was pared by 0 bases and J by 4 bases, with 13 bases between. CDR1 is MNHEY, CDR2 SVGAGI, per germline. In nucleotides, the CDR3 is TGTGCCAGCAGTTACTCACCGGGGGCGGGCGGAAACACCATATATTTT. Encoded protein: CASSYSPGAGGNTIYF.

The rearrangement joins TRBV7-2 to TRBJ2-7, with D unclear. V lost 2 bases and J 2 bases, leaving 4 bases between the germline ends. The CDR3 length is 12 residues. Germline CDR1 and CDR2: SGHTA and FQGNSA. DNA of the CDR3: TGTGCCAGCAGCTTAATTCCCTACGAGCAGTACTTC. Translating gives CASSLIPYEQYF.

V is TRBV29-1 and J is TRBJ1-1; no clear D. Germline V lookup: CDR1 SQVTM, CDR2 ANQGSEA. V was clipped by 7 bases and J by 1 base, with 13 bases between them. The CDR3 is 13 amino acids. In nucleotides, the CDR3 is TGCAGCGCCCAGACAAACTCGAACACTGAAGCTTTCTTT. This encodes CSAQTNSNTEAFF.

CDR3 amino acids: CAISQGAKNQPQHF. The CDR3 DNA reads TGTGCCATCAGTCAGGGGGCGAAGAATCAGCCCCAGCATTTT. The V and J genes are TRBV10-3 and TRBJ1-5; the match to TRBD1 covers 8 bases. Germline lookup yields CDR1 ENHRY and CDR2 SYGVKD. The trim removed 5 bases at V and 4 bases at J, leaving 4 bases unmatched. The CDR3 length is 14 residues.

CDR3 sequence: CASGGRLSINEQFF. DNA of the CDR3: TGTGCCAGCGGCGGGAGGCTTTCCATCAATGAGCAGTTCTTC. This chain uses TRBV7-2 with TRBJ2-1; 8 bases are shared with TRBD2. Germline CDR1 SGHTA, CDR2 FQGNSA. V shed 8 bases and J 6 bases; nucleotides not matched to a gene: 9. CDR3 length equals 14 residues.

The chain carries TRBV30 and TRBJ2-1, with TRBD2 as a possible D gene (6 bases). Germline V gives CDR1 GTSNPN, CDR2 SVGIG (reference sequence). The CDR3 covers 13 residues. Trimming stripped 8 bases from V and 2 bases from J, with 13 bases between. The CDR3 DNA is TGTGCCAGCAGGAGGGGAACCTACAATGAGCAGTTCTTC. It encodes CASRRGTYNEQFF.

The V gene is TRBV19, the J gene TRBJ2-4; a possible D gene is TRBD2 (6 bases). Per germline, CDR1 LNHDA and CDR2 SQIVND (reference sequence). This CDR3 region has 16 residues. The V end was cut by 5 bases, the J end by 1 base, with 15 bases between. The CDR3 sequence: CASSPLGGSAKNIQYF. CDR3 nucleotides: TGTGCCAGTAGTCCTCTGGGGGGTTCGGCCAAAAACATTCAGTACTTC.

The CDR3 sequence is CASSLRYGYTF. CDR3 in DNA: TGTGCCAGCAGCTTGCGCTATGGCTACACCTTC. The genes are TRBV5-8 and TRBJ1-2; D ambiguous. Trimming took 1 base from V and 4 from J, leaving 2 bases between them. CDR1 and CDR2 (germline): SGHTS, YDEGEE. This CDR3 is built from 11 residues.

The chain joins TRBV27 to TRBJ1-6; TRBD1 matches 11 bases. CDR1 and CDR2 from the germline V gene are MNHEY and SMNVEV (reference sequence). V was pared by 6 bases and J by 10 bases, with 8 bases of the junction left unmatched. The CDR3 extends over 15 amino acids. The CDR3 protein is CASSSQDRGHSPLHF. CDR3 DNA: TGTGCCAGCAGCTCCCAGGACAGGGGGCACTCACCCCTCCACTTT.

J is TRBJ1-2 and V is TRBV6-1, with TRBD1 identical over 9 bases. The CDR3 runs to 15 residues. With V trimmed by 0 bases and J by 7 bases, 6 bases remained unmatched. CDR1 and CDR2 (germline): MNHNS, SASEGT. Here the CDR3 DNA reads TGTGCCAGCAGTGAAGCCCCGGGACAGGGTAGTGGCTACACCTTC. It encodes CASSEAPGQGSGYTF.

V gene TRBV5-1 combines with J gene TRBJ2-5, with 10 nucleotides matching TRBD1. This CDR3 region has 14 residues. The germline gives CDR1 SGHRS, CDR2 YFSETQ. Trimming removed 2 bases from V and 6 bases from J; junction bases left unmatched: 4. The DNA for the CDR3 is TGCGCCAGCAGCTTCGGGACAGGGGAACAGACCCAGTACTTC. Translating it yields CASSFGTGEQTQYF.

For this clone: At the DNA level, this CDR3 is encoded by other sequences in the same sample as well. The gene calls are TRBV5-1 and TRBJ1-1; D call uncertain. This CDR3 contains 14 residues. The V and J ends lost 0 bases and 1 base respectively, with 7 bases between them. Per germline, CDR1 SGHRS and CDR2 YFSETQ. The CDR3 reads CASSLGWGNTEAFF. CDR3 coding DNA: TGCGCCAGCAGCTTGGGTTGGGGGAACACTGAAGCTTTCTTT. Based on the CDR3 plus reference TRBV5-1 and TRBJ1-1, the full variable domain is KAGVTQTPRYLIKTRGQQVTLSCSPISGHRSVSWYQQTPGQGLQFLFEYFSETQRNKGNFPGRFSGRQFSNSRSEMNVSTLELGDSALYLCASSLGWGNTEAFFGQGTRLTVV.

The rearrangement joins TRBV14 to TRBJ1-5, with D possibly TRBD1 on 5 matching bases. This CDR3 has 13 amino acids. CDR1 is SGHDN and CDR2 is FVKESK in the germline V gene. Deletions cut 1 base from V and 11 bases from J, with 12 bases between. CDR3 loop: CASSQAGTGAQHF. The CDR3 DNA is TGTGCCAGCAGCCAAGCAGGCACGGGGGCCCAGCATTTT.

The chain is built from TRBV10-1 and TRBJ2-2; perhaps D is TRBD1 or TRBD2 (5 bases each). Per germline, CDR1 WNHNN and CDR2 SYGVQD (reference sequence). This CDR3 has 14 residues. Trimming pared 1 base from V and 7 bases from J, leaving 10 bases between. Written as DNA, the CDR3 is TGCGCCAGCAGTGAGTGGGGGACGGGCGGGGAGCTGTTTTTT. Encoded protein: CASSEWGTGGELFF.